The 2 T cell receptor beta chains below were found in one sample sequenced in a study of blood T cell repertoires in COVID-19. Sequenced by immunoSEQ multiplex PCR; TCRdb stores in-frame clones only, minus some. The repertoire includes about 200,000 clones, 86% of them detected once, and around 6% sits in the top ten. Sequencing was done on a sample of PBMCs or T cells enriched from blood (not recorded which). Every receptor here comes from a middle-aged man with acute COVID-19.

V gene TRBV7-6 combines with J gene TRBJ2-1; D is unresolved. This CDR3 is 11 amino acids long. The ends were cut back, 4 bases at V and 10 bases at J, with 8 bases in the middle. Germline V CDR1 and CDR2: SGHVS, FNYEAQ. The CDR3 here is CASSSAGEQFF. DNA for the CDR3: TGTGCCAGCAGCTCCGCCGGGGAGCAGTTCTTC.

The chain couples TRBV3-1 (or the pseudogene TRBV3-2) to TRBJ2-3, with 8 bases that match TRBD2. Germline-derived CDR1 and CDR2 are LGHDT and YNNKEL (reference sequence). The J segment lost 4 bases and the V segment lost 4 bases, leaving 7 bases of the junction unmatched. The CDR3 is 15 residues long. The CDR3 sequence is CASSPAGEWADTQYF. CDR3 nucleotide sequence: TGTGCCAGCAGCCCAGCGGGAGAATGGGCAGATACGCAGTATTTT.